This TCR beta chain derives from a study of OX40 agonist ivuxolimab in advanced cancers. Study-level background: Age averaged around 54 years (range roughly 20 to 90), and roughly 80% were male. Prior checkpoint blockade (anti-PD-1, anti-PD-L1 or anti-CTLA-4) was permitted; approximately 41% had it. Study-wide findings and caveats: Expanded clones were, on average, more numerous in CD8+ T cells than in CD4+. Antigen specificity of clonally expanded peripheral T cells was not established.

V was pared by 4 bases and J by 4 bases, with 5 bases of the junction left unmatched. The CDR3 loop spans 15 amino acids. Germline CDR1 and CDR2: MDHEN and SYDVKM. The repertoire was sequenced with immunoSEQ multiplex PCR; TCRdb's copy has only in-frame clones and lacks some. The sample contains 100,000 to 150,000 clones, 90% of which appear only once. Note on this clone: Its antigen is not identified.

The chain uses TRBV28 and TRBJ1-1, with 11 bases that match TRBD1. The clonotype comes from an adult with an advanced solid tumor such as melanoma, head and neck, liver or kidney cancer. The specimen comprised CD4+ or CD8+ T cells sorted from blood, sampled in a trial of the OX40 agonist ivuxolimab. CDR3 residues: CASSSGQGAPTEAFF. As DNA, the CDR3 is TGTGCCAGCAGTTCCGGACAGGGGGCACCCACTGAAGCTTTCTTT. Based on the CDR3 plus reference TRBV28 and TRBJ1-1, the full variable domain is DVKVTQSSRYLVKRTGEKVFLECVQDMDHENMFWYRQDPGLGLRLIYFSYDVKMKEKGDIPEGYSVSREKKERFSLILESASTNQTSMYLCASSSGQGAPTEAFFGQGTRLTVV.